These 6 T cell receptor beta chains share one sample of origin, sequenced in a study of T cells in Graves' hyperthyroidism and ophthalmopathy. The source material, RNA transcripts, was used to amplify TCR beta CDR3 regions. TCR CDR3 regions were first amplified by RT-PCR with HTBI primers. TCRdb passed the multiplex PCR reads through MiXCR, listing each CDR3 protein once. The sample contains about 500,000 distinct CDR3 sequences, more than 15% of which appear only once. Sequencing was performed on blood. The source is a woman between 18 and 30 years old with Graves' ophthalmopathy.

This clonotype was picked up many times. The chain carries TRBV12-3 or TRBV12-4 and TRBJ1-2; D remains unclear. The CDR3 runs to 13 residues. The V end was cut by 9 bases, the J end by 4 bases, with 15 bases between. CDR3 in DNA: TGTGCCAGTATCCGACACGTTAGCTATGGCTACACCTTC. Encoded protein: CASIRHVSYGYTF.

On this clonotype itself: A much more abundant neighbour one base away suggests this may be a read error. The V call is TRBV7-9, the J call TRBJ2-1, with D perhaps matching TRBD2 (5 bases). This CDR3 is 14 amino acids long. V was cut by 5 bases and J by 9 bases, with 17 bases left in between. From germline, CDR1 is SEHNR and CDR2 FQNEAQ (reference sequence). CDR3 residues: CASSESLVLSEQFF. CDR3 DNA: TGTGCCAGCAGCGAATCACTAGTATTAAGTGAGCAGTTCTTC.

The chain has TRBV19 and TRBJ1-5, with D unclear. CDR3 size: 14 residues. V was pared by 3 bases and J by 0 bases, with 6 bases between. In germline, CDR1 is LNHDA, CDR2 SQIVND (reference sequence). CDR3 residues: CASSIGYSNQPQHF. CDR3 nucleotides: TGTGCCAGTAGTATTGGGTATAGCAATCAGCCCCAGCATTTT.

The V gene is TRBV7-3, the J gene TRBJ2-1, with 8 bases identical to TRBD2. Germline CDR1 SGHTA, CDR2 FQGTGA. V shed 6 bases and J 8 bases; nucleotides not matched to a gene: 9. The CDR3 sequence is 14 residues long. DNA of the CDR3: TGTGCCAGCAGTCCCCCCGGGGGGGCCGATGAGCAGTTCTTC. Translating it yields CASSPPGGADEQFF.

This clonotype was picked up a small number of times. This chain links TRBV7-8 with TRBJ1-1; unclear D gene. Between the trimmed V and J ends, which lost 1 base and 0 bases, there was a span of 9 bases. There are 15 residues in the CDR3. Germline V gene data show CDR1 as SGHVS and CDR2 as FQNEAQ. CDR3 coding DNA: TGTGCCAGCAGCTTAGTCGGCCACATGAACACTGAAGCTTTCTTT. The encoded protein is CASSLVGHMNTEAFF.

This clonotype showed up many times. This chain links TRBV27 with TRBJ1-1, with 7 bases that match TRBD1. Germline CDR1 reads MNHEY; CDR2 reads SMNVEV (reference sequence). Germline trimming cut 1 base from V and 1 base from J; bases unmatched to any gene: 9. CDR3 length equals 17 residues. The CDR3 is CASSLFGWTGENTEAFF. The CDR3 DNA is TGTGCCAGCAGTTTATTTGGCTGGACAGGAGAGAACACTGAAGCTTTCTTT.